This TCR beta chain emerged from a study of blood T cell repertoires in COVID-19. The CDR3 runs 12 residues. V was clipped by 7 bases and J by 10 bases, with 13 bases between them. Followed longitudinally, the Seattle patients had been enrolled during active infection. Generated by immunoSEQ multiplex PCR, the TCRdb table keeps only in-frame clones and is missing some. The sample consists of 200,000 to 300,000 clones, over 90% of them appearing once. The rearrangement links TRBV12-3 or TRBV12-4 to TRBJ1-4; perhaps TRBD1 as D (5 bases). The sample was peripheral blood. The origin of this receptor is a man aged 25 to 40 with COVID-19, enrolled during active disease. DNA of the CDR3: TGTGCCAGCACAGGGATGGGCGGAAAACTGTTTTTT. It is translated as CASTGMGGKLFF.